A selection of T cell receptor beta chains follows, all from one sample in a study of monozygotic twins with inflammatory bowel disease. Reprocessing the 5' RACE reads, TCRdb reports a single entry for every CDR3 protein and omits DNA. The sample table sets out approximately 400,000 distinct CDR3 sequences. Sequenced: blood. The source of these receptors is a human donor with ulcerative colitis or Crohn's disease, or a healthy co-twin of an affected twin (not recorded which). Both conserved end residues are part of each CDR3. Each record gives: V gene, J gene, CDR3 protein.

v_call: TRBV5-6; j_call: TRBJ2-1; cdr3_aa: CASSLQGQEFF
v_call: TRBV30; j_call: TRBJ2-2; cdr3_aa: CAWSVGPNTGELFF
v_call: TRBV7-2; j_call: TRBJ2-2; cdr3_aa: CASSLGNTNTGELFF
v_call: TRBV6-6; j_call: TRBJ1-1; cdr3_aa: CASTKRGEAFF
v_call: TRBV7-8; j_call: TRBJ1-6; cdr3_aa: CASSSGPGRQNSPLHF
v_call: TRBV9; j_call: TRBJ2-2; cdr3_aa: CASSLLAGALGELFF
v_call: TRBV7-3; j_call: TRBJ2-3; cdr3_aa: CASSPSGYHTDTQYF
v_call: TRBV29-1; j_call: TRBJ1-2; cdr3_aa: CSVWGGQGRYGYTF
v_call: TRBV7-2; j_call: TRBJ2-1; cdr3_aa: CASSLGGRSYNEQFF
v_call: TRBV7-2; j_call: TRBJ2-3; cdr3_aa: CASSLVRMDTQYF
v_call: TRBV5-6; j_call: TRBJ1-2; cdr3_aa: CASSRSTGGGFYGYTF
v_call: TRBV20-1; j_call: TRBJ2-5; cdr3_aa: CSAGRPFGETQYF
v_call: TRBV7-9; j_call: TRBJ1-1; cdr3_aa: CASSSQIYTFGTEAFF
v_call: TRBV7-9; j_call: TRBJ1-5; cdr3_aa: CASSLEQGGTNQPQHF
v_call: TRBV20-1; j_call: TRBJ1-2; cdr3_aa: CSARVRTGRDYGYTF
v_call: TRBV20-1; j_call: TRBJ2-1; cdr3_aa: CSASGRLAGEVSYNEQFF
v_call: TRBV5-1; j_call: TRBJ1-4; cdr3_aa: CASSFHGQGDNEKLFF
v_call: TRBV3-1; j_call: TRBJ2-5; cdr3_aa: CASSQEDRRQETQYF
v_call: TRBV20-1; j_call: TRBJ1-2; cdr3_aa: CSARARYGYTF
v_call: TRBV6-2/TRBV6-3; j_call: TRBJ1-2; cdr3_aa: CASSRDRVNYGYTF
v_call: TRBV20-1; j_call: TRBJ2-6; cdr3_aa: CSARLSGGANVLTF
v_call: TRBV5-1; j_call: TRBJ2-5; cdr3_aa: CASSLGGRGQETQYF
v_call: TRBV4-2; j_call: TRBJ1-2; cdr3_aa: CASSQEGQGNYGYTF
v_call: TRBV12-3/TRBV12-4; j_call: TRBJ2-2; cdr3_aa: CASSSDKGSGELFF
v_call: TRBV10-3; j_call: TRBJ2-7; cdr3_aa: CATTESSGAEQYF
v_call: TRBV5-4; j_call: TRBJ1-2; cdr3_aa: CASSLAGAAGDYGYTF
v_call: TRBV7-9; j_call: TRBJ2-1; cdr3_aa: CASSFGGGLGLNEQFF
v_call: TRBV30; j_call: TRBJ1-1; cdr3_aa: CAWSLNRPGATEAFF
v_call: TRBV30; j_call: TRBJ2-3; cdr3_aa: CAWRNVGGYTDTQYF
v_call: TRBV24-1; j_call: TRBJ2-1; cdr3_aa: CATGQGPNEQFF
v_call: TRBV5-1; j_call: TRBJ2-4; cdr3_aa: CASSLAKAPQNIQYF
v_call: TRBV5-1; j_call: TRBJ2-1; cdr3_aa: CASSLEVTLNNEQFF
v_call: TRBV11-1; j_call: TRBJ2-5; cdr3_aa: CASSLRVLTSGRGGRQETQYF
v_call: TRBV6-2/TRBV6-3; j_call: TRBJ1-2; cdr3_aa: CASSRQSYGYTF
v_call: TRBV7-9; j_call: TRBJ1-6; cdr3_aa: CASSLAGVNSPLHF
v_call: TRBV30; j_call: TRBJ2-3; cdr3_aa: CACQREGHTDTQYF
v_call: TRBV3-1; j_call: TRBJ2-1; cdr3_aa: CASSPPSGGRSYNEQFF
v_call: TRBV2; j_call: TRBJ2-1; cdr3_aa: CASDGTGYDNEQFF
v_call: TRBV5-1; j_call: TRBJ2-3; cdr3_aa: CASSLLAGDPSTDTQYF
v_call: TRBV9; j_call: TRBJ1-1; cdr3_aa: CASSVTWTGPEAFF
v_call: TRBV3-1; j_call: TRBJ1-1; cdr3_aa: CASSQSLDRNTEAFF
v_call: TRBV20-1; j_call: TRBJ2-7; cdr3_aa: CSGRDRIYEQYF
v_call: TRBV12-3/TRBV12-4; j_call: TRBJ2-7; cdr3_aa: CASSPRLDYEQYF
v_call: TRBV6-1; j_call: TRBJ2-4; cdr3_aa: CASTPARGSGTKNIQYF
v_call: TRBV20-1; j_call: TRBJ2-7; cdr3_aa: CSARDQGYEQYF